Below are 20 T cell receptor beta chains sequenced from a single sample in a study of blood T cell repertoires in COVID-19. Sequencing was performed with immunoSEQ multiplex PCR; in TCRdb, only in-frame clones are kept and a portion is missing. The sample has 220,000 or so clones, 75% to 90% seen once. Input material: PBMCs or T cells enriched from blood (not recorded which). These receptors originate from a woman between 18 and 29 years old in a cohort exposed to, infected with or recovered from COVID-19 (not recorded which).

This clone was seen more than once but under ten times. This sequence joins TRBV12-5 and TRBJ2-6; a weak D match, TRBD1 (6 bases). Looked up from germline, CDR1 is LGHNT and CDR2 is FRNRAP. This CDR3 region has 15 residues. V lost 6 bases, J lost 0 bases, and 9 bases lay in between. The CDR3 DNA reads as TGTGCTAGTGGGGAAGGGGGCTCTGGGGCCAACGTCCTGACTTTC. Protein: CASGEGGSGANVLTF.

The chain has TRBV3-1 (or the pseudogene TRBV3-2) and TRBJ2-1, with D uncertain. Germline-derived CDR1 and CDR2 are LGHDT and YNNKEL (reference sequence). This CDR3 has 15 residues. V was cut by 5 bases and J by 0 bases, with 11 bases left in between. This CDR3 is CASSSALVSYNEQFF. The CDR3 nucleotides are TGTGCCAGCAGCTCGGCCCTAGTCTCCTACAATGAGCAGTTCTTC.

The chain has TRBV2 and TRBJ1-2; TRBD1 agrees at 9 bases. CDR1 and CDR2 from the germline V gene are SNHLY and FYNNEI. This CDR3 has 14 amino acids. V was pared by 6 bases and J by 1 base, with 3 bases of the junction left unmatched. CDR3 in amino acids: CASRQGANNYGYTF. CDR3 nucleotide sequence: TGTGCCAGCAGACAGGGGGCGAATAACTATGGCTACACCTTC.

The rearrangement joins TRBV14 to TRBJ2-2; possible D gene TRBD1, 6 bases. Germline V lookup: CDR1 SGHDN, CDR2 FVKESK. The V gene lost 1 base and the J gene lost 3 bases, with 15 bases spanning the gap. This CDR3 has 17 residues. The CDR3 DNA reads as TGTGCCAGCAGCCAAGTGGGTCTCAGGGGACACACCGGGGAGCTGTTTTTT. It yields the protein CASSQVGLRGHTGELFF.

The J gene is TRBJ2-7, the V gene TRBV6-1, with 11 bases that match TRBD2. The germline V gene has CDR1 MNHNS and CDR2 SASEGT. This CDR3 contains 16 residues. The trim removed 1 base at V and 2 bases at J, leaving 4 bases unmatched. The CDR3 sequence: CASSEGTSGLTYEQYF. CDR3 coding DNA: TGTGCCAGCAGTGAAGGGACTAGCGGGCTAACCTACGAGCAGTACTTC.

The chain joins TRBV7-2 to TRBJ2-1; 8 bases are a match to TRBD2. Germline assignment: CDR1 SGHTA and CDR2 FQGNSA. The V segment lost 3 bases and the J segment 0 bases; nucleotides outside the gene matches: 1. The CDR3 loop spans 15 amino acids. This CDR3 reads CASSLSGSSYNEQFF. For the CDR3, the DNA is TGTGCCAGCAGCTTGAGCGGGAGCTCCTACAATGAGCAGTTCTTC.

The CDR3 DNA is TGTGCCAGCAGCCCTAACAGGGGGCGAGTGAACACTGAAGCTTTCTTT. Protein product: CASSPNRGRVNTEAFF. V gene TRBV13 combines with J gene TRBJ1-1, with 9 bases matching TRBD1. The CDR3 runs to 16 residues. The trim removed 5 bases at V and 0 bases at J, leaving 7 bases unmatched. CDR1 PRHDT and CDR2 FYEKMQ come from the germline V gene (reference sequence).

The chain couples TRBV21-1 to TRBJ1-1; the table's D call, TRBD1, was not checked against the DNA. TRBV21-1 is a recognized pseudogene. CDR3 length equals 15 residues. The CDR3, as DNA: TGTGCCAGCAGCAATTGGAGGGGGCGGAACACTGAAGCTTTCTTT. Encoded protein: CASSNWRGRNTEAFF.

The DNA for the CDR3 is TGCAGCGTTGAGGGGACAGGGGGCAAGAACACTGAAGCTTTCTTT. As protein: CSVEGTGGKNTEAFF. This sequence joins TRBV29-1 and TRBJ1-1; 12 bases line up with TRBD1. The germline V gene encodes CDR1 SQVTM and CDR2 ANQGSEA. The CDR3 spans 15 residues. V shed 3 bases and J 1 base; nucleotides not matched to a gene: 3.

This sequence joins TRBV2 and TRBJ1-4, with 8 positions matching TRBD1. Per germline, CDR1 SNHLY and CDR2 FYNNEI. V dropped 7 bases and J dropped 11; count of bases not matched to a gene: 9. The CDR3 is made up of 13 amino acids. CDR3 nucleotides: TGTGCCAGCATCAACAGGGGGGTTGGGAAACTGTTTTTT. This sequence encodes CASINRGVGKLFF.

V usage is TRBV7-3 and J usage is TRBJ1-6, with D possibly being TRBD1 (5 bases). The CDR3 has 15 residues. Trimming left V 0 bases short and J 8 bases short, with 11 bases between. Germline V gene data show CDR1 as SGHTA and CDR2 as FQGTGA. CDR3 nucleotides: TGTGCCAGCAGCTTAACCGGGGACTTGTATTCACCCCTCCACTTT. Its translation: CASSLTGDLYSPLHF.

J is TRBJ1-6 and V is TRBV5-8, with 7 bases matching TRBD1. The CDR3 loop spans 19 amino acids. Per germline, CDR1 SGHTS and CDR2 YDEGEE. V lost 1 base to trimming and J lost 3 bases; unmatched junction nucleotides: 13. The CDR3 DNA sequence: TGTGCCAGCAGCTTGCTTCACGTGGGGGGACAGATCTATAATTCACCCCTCCACTTT. Translating it yields CASSLLHVGGQIYNSPLHF. The entire variable domain, with the rest obtained from reference TRBV5-8 and TRBJ1-6, is as follows: EAGVTQSPTHLIKTRGQQATLRCSPISGHTSVYWYQQALGLGLQFLLWYDEGEERNRGNFPPRFSGRQFPNYSSELNVNALELEDSALYLCASSLLHVGGQIYNSPLHFGNGTRLTVT.

This clone occurred once. CDR3 coding DNA: TGCGCCAGCAGCTTGGGACTAGCGGGTAGCACAGATACGCAGTATTTT. This encodes CASSLGLAGSTDTQYF. The chain employs TRBV5-1 and TRBJ2-3, with 10 bases lining up with TRBD2. Germline V gene lookup returns CDR1 SGHRS and CDR2 YFSETQ. J lost 0 bases, V lost 0 bases, and 1 base had no gene match. The CDR3 has 16 residues.

This chain joins TRBV9 and TRBJ1-1; 7 nucleotides agree with TRBD1. This CDR3 contains 17 residues. V gave up 3 bases and J gave up 0 bases; unmatched junction bases: 11. CDR1 is SGDLS, CDR2 YYNGEE, per germline. Here the CDR3 reads CASSGGKGGQLNTEAFF. The CDR3 DNA reads as TGTGCCAGCAGCGGAGGGAAGGGGGGACAGTTGAACACTGAAGCTTTCTTT.

V is TRBV7-9 and J is TRBJ2-3; TRBD2 matches at 13 bases. CDR1 SEHNR and CDR2 FQNEAQ come from the germline V gene (reference sequence). V was clipped by 3 bases and J by 7 bases; unmatched bases: 10. The CDR3 has 17 residues. The CDR3 bases are TGTGCCAGCAGCTTGCCGACTAGCGGGGGGCCACCCTATACGCAGTATTTT. It translates to CASSLPTSGGPPYTQYF.

The chain joins TRBV5-8 to TRBJ2-7; D may be TRBD2 (5 bases). Between the trimmed V and J ends, which lost 5 bases and 0 bases, there was a span of 21 bases. CDR1 is SGHTS and CDR2 is YDEGEE in the germline V gene. CDR3 length: 17 amino acids. CDR3 sequence reads: CASSQLLGIQASYEQYF. CDR3 coding DNA: TGTGCCAGCAGTCAGCTACTAGGGATACAAGCCTCCTACGAGCAGTACTTC. Full variable domain (rest looked up from reference TRBV5-8 and TRBJ2-7): EAGVTQSPTHLIKTRGQQATLRCSPISGHTSVYWYQQALGLGLQFLLWYDEGEERNRGNFPPRFSGRQFPNYSSELNVNALELEDSALYLCASSQLLGIQASYEQYFGPGTRLTVT.

The rearrangement uses TRBV5-6 and TRBJ1-4; unclear D gene. Trimming cost V 2 bases and J 2 bases, with 4 bases left between them. This CDR3 is 13 amino acids long. Germline lookup yields CDR1 SGHDT and CDR2 YYEEEE. DNA of the CDR3: TGTGCCAGCAGCTTTTCTACTAATGAAAAACTGTTTTTT. Translating gives CASSFSTNEKLFF. Supplemented by reference TRBV5-6 and TRBJ1-4, the full variable domain reads DAGVTQSPTHLIKTRGQQVTLRCSPKSGHDTVSWYQQALGQGPQFIFQYYEEEERQRGNFPDRFSGHQFPNYSSELNVNALLLGDSALYLCASSFSTNEKLFFGSGTQLSVL.

The chain couples TRBV6-5 to TRBJ1-1; tentative D call: TRBD1 (6 bases). The germline V gene has CDR1 MNHEY and CDR2 SVGAGI. The CDR3 spans 14 residues. V lost 5 bases, J lost 2 bases, and 12 bases lay in between. As DNA, the CDR3 is TGTGCCAGCAGTCCGGGGGGCTCAAACACTGAAGCTTTCTTT. This gives the protein CASSPGGSNTEAFF.

This rearrangement joins TRBV6-5 to TRBJ1-1; perhaps TRBD1 as D (5 bases). The V and J ends lost 5 bases and 6 bases respectively, with 13 bases between them. The length of the CDR3 is 13 residues. Per the germline V gene, CDR1 is MNHEY and CDR2 is SVGAGI. This CDR3 reads CASSPLEQAEAFF. The DNA of the CDR3 is TGTGCCAGCAGTCCCCTAGAACAGGCTGAAGCTTTCTTT.

The V and J genes are TRBV7-9 and TRBJ1-1; 7 nucleotides line up with TRBD1. With 3 bases clipped from V and 0 bases from J, the junction kept 16 bases outside the gene matches. From germline, CDR1 is SEHNR and CDR2 FQNEAQ (reference sequence). The CDR3 loop spans 19 amino acids. In nucleotides, the CDR3 is TGTGCCAGCAGCTTTGGACCGGACAGGACGATAACTCTGAACACTGAAGCTTTCTTT. Translation: CASSFGPDRTITLNTEAFF.